This T cell receptor beta chain is from a study of spatial heterogeneity in lung cancer. Study as a whole: Detection consistently captured more beta-chain sequences than alpha-chain sequences.

In TCRdb, the 5' RACE reads were re-called with MiXCR into one record per CDR3 protein. This table has about 85,000 distinct CDR3 sequences, 15% to 25% appearing once. The germline V and J ends were trimmed by 6 bases and 1 base, with 9 bases remaining between them. The CDR3 has 13 residues. Stated time point: sample taken at primary tumor resection. Whole RNA came from tumor, nontumor lung or frozen PBMC and was sequenced without being sorted. The specimen was PBMCs, collected at surgery. The clonotype was recovered from a male donor with early-stage non-small cell lung cancer. The rearrangement joins TRBV12-3 or TRBV12-4 to TRBJ1-1; no clear D. CDR3 loop: CASSRTTNTEAFF. CDR3 sequence (DNA): TGTGCCAGCAGCAGGACCACGAACACTGAAGCTTTCTTT.